The present entry profiles one T cell receptor (beta chain) with its context. No antigen is known for it. V was trimmed by 10 bases and J by 0 bases, leaving 12 bases between them. This CDR3 is 13 amino acids long. The sample is drawn from a study of T-cell memory formation after mild COVID-19. About the study: Clusters were largely donor specific. Study observations and caveats: Confirmation of SARS-CoV-2 specificity was lacking for second-wave clones peaking day 37.

TCRdb reprocessed the 5' RACE reads via MiXCR and lists one record per CDR3 protein. Among around 200,000 distinct CDR3 sequences, roughly 20% were seen once, and the ten largest hold approximately 4%. The sample taken for sequencing was PBMCs or a T cell subset sorted from them (not recorded which). This sequence was found in a man younger than 35 who had mild COVID-19 (a few samples of this study predate the infection). Cell type and time point are not known. This chain uses TRBV12-3 or TRBV12-4 with TRBJ1-2; D is undetermined. DNA of the CDR3: TGTGCCACCACGAGGGTGCCTAACTATGGCTACACCTTC. Translation gives CATTRVPNYGYTF.